This record covers a single TCR beta chain. Its antigen is unidentified. This entry is derived from a study of shared clonotypes between healthy human individuals. Profiled with immunoSEQ multiplex PCR; TCRdb holds only in-frame clones, not every one. This repertoire shows under 80,000 clones, 62% found once; its top ten account for over 50%. Among the donors, all were Caucasian adults who lived in Nashville, Tennessee. With 2 bases removed from V and 6 bases from J, the gap between germline ends came to 8 bases. Germline CDR1 reads LNHDA; CDR2 reads SQIVND (reference sequence). The CDR3 totals 13 residues. Study results and limitations: Incomplete sequencing of sorted subsets was indicated by rarefaction despite large depth.

This receptor was identified in a man aged 25 to 45 in good health. Sequenced material: memory CD8+ T cells sorted from blood. Subset in this sample: CD45RO+ cells pooled with CCR7-negative TemRA cells. V usage is TRBV19 and J usage is TRBJ2-1; D uncertain. As DNA, the CDR3 is TGTGCCAGTAGTATATTTCACACCAATGAGCAGTTCTTC. Protein product: CASSIFHTNEQFF.